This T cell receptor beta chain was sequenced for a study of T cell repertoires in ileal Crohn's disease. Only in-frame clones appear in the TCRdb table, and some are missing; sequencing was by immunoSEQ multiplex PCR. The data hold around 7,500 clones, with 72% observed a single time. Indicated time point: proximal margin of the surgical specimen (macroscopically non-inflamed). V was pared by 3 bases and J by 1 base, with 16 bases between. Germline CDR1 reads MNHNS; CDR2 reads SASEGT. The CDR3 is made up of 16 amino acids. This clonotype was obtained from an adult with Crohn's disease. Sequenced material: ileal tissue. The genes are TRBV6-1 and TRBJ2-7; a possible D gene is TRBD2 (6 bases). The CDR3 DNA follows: TGTGCCAGCAGTGATCTGGGGGGAGAGGCATCCTACGAGCAGTACTTC. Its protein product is CASSDLGGEASYEQYF.